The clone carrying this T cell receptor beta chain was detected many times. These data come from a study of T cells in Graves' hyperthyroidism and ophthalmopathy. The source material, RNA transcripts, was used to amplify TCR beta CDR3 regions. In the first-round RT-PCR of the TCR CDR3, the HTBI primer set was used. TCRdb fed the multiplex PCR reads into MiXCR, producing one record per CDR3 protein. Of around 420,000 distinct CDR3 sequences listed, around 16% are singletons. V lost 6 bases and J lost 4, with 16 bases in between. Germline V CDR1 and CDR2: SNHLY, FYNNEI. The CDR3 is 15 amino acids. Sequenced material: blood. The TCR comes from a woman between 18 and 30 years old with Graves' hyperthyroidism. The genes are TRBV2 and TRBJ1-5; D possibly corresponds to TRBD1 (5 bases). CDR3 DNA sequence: TGTGCCAGCAGGGGCAGGCAGACAGAAAATCAGCCCCAGCATTTT. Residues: CASRGRQTENQPQHF.